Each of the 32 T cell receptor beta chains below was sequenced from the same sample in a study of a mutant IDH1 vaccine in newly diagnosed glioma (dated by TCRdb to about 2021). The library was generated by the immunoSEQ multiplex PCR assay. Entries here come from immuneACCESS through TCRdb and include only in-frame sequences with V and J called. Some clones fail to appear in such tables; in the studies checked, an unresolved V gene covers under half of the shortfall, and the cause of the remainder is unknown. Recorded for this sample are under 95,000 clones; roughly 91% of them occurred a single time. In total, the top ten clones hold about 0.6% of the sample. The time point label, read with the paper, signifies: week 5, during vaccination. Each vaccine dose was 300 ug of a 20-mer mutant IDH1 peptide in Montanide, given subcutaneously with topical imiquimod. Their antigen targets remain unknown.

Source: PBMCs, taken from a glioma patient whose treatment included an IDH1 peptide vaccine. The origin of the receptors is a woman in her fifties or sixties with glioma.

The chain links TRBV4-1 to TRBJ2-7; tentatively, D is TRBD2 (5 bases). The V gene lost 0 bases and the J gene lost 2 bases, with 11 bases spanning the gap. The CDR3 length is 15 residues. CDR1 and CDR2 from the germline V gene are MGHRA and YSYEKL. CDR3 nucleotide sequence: TGCGCCAGCAGCCAAGATCCTGCGGGTGCCTACGAGCAGTACTTC. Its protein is CASSQDPAGAYEQYF.

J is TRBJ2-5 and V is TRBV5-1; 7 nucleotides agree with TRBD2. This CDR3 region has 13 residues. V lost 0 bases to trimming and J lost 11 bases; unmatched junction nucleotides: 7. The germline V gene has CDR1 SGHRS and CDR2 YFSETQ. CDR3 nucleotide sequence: TGCGCCAGCAGCTTGGCCCCGAGCGGGGAGCAGTACTTC. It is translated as CASSLAPSGEQYF.

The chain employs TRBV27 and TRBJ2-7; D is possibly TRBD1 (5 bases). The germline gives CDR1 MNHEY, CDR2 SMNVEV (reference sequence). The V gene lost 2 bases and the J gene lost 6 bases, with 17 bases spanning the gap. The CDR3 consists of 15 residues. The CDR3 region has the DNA TGTGCCAGCAGTTTAGTTCCAGGGCATTTGAGCGAGCAGTACTTC. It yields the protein CASSLVPGHLSEQYF.

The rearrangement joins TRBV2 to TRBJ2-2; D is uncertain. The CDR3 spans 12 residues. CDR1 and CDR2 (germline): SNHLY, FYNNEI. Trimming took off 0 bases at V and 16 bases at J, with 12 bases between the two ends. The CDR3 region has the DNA TGTGCCAGCAGTGAAGCGTCAGTCGTAGCGTTTTTT. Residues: CASSEASVVAFF.

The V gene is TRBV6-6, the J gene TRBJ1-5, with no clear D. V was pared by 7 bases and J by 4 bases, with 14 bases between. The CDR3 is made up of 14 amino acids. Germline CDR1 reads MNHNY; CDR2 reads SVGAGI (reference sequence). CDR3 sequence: CASTLGPVNQPQHF. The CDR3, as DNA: TGTGCCAGCACCCTGGGCCCAGTGAATCAGCCCCAGCATTTT.

CDR3 nucleotide sequence: TGTGCCAGCAGCTTGGGGCGTGGACAGAACACTGAAGCTTTCTTT. Translated: CASSLGRGQNTEAFF. The chain employs TRBV5-4 and TRBJ1-1; TRBD1 might be the D (5 bases). The germline CDR1 and CDR2 sequences are SGHNT and YYREEE (reference sequence). V was trimmed by 0 bases and J by 1 base, leaving 10 bases between them. CDR3 size: 15 residues.

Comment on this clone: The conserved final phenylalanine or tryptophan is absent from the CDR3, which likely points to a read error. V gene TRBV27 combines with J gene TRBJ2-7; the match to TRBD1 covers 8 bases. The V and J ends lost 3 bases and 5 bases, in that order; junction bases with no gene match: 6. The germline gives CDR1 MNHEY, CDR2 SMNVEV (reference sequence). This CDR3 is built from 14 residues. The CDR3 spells CASSFRGLTNEQYS. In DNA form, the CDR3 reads TGTGCCAGCAGTTTCAGGGGGCTGACGAACGAGCAGTACTCC.

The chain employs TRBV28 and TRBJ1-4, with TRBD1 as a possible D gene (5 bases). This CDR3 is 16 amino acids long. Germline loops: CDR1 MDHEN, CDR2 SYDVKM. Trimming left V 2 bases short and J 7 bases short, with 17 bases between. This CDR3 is CASSLGGPPRGEKLFF. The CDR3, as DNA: TGTGCCAGCAGTTTAGGGGGACCCCCTAGGGGTGAAAAACTGTTTTTT.

CDR3 region: CATSITGGGGNQPQHF. Written as DNA, the CDR3 is TGTGCCACCAGCATAACAGGGGGAGGGGGCAATCAGCCCCAGCATTTT. V usage is TRBV15 and J usage is TRBJ1-5, with 8 bases identical to TRBD1. The V and J ends lost 4 bases and 2 bases, in that order; junction bases with no gene match: 7. CDR3 length equals 16 residues. Looked up from germline, CDR1 is LNHNV and CDR2 is YYDKDF (reference sequence).

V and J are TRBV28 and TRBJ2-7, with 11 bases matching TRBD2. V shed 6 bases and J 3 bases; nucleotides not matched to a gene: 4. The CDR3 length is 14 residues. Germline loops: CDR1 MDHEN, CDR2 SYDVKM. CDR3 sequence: CASRLAGAGYEQYF. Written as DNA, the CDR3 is TGTGCCAGCAGACTAGCGGGAGCCGGCTACGAGCAGTACTTC.

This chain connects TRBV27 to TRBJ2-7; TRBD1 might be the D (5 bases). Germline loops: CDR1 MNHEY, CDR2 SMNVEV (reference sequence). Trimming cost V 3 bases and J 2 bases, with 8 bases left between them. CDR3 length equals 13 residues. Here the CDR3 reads CASSFQGPYEQYF. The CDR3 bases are TGTGCCAGCAGTTTCCAGGGCCCCTACGAGCAGTACTTC.

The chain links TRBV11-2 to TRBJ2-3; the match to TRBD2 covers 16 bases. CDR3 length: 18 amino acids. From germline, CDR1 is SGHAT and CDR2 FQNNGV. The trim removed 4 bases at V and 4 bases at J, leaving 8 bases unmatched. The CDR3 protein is CASSSGLAGGPRADTQYF. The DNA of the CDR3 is TGTGCCAGCAGCTCGGGACTAGCGGGAGGGCCGCGGGCAGATACGCAGTATTTT.

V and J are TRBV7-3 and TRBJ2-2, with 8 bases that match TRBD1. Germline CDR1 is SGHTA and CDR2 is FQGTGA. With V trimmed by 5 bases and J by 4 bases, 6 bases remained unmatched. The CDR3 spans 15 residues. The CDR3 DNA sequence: TGTGCCAGCAGCGCCAGACAGGGGAGCACCGGGGAGCTGTTTTTT. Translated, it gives CASSARQGSTGELFF. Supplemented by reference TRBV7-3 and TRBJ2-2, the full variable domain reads GAGVSQTPSNKVTEKGKYVELRCDPISGHTALYWYRQSLGQGPEFLIYFQGTGAADDSGLPNDRFFAVRPEGSVSTLKIQRTERGDSAVYLCASSARQGSTGELFFGEGSRLTVL.

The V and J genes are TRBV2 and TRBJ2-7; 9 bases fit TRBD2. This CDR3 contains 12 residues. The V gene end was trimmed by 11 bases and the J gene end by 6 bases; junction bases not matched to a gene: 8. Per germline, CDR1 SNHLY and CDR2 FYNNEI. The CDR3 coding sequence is TGTGCCCTTAGCGGGGGACGGAGCGAGCAGTACTTC. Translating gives CALSGGRSEQYF.

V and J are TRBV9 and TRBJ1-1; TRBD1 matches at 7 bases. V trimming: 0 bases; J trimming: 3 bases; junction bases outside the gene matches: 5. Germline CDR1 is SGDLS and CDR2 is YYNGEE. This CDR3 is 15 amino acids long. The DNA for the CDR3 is TGTGCCAGCAGCGTAGAGAAGGGGGCATACACTGAAGCTTTCTTT. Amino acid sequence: CASSVEKGAYTEAFF.

DNA of the CDR3: TGTGCCAGCAGCCCCACCTGGGGTGGCGGAAGCGCCACCGGGGAGCTGTTTTTT. Residues: CASSPTWGGGSATGELFF. The chain couples TRBV7-2 to TRBJ2-2; D unclear. The CDR3 totals 18 residues. Per germline, CDR1 SGHTA and CDR2 FQGNSA. Between the trimmed V and J ends, which lost 5 bases and 4 bases, there was a span of 23 bases. Full variable domain (outside the CDR3, taken from reference TRBV7-2 and TRBJ2-2): GAGVSQSPSNKVTEKGKDVELRCDPISGHTALYWYRQSLGQGLEFLIYFQGNSAPDKSGLPSDRFSAERTGGSVSTLTIQRTQQEDSAVYLCASSPTWGGGSATGELFFGEGSRLTVL.

CDR3 sequence reads: CASSYPAGQFF. CDR3 nucleotides: TGTGCCAGCAGTTACCCCGCGGGGCAGTTCTTC. The chain combines TRBV28 with TRBJ2-1; the D gene is possibly TRBD2 (5 bases). Germline V gene data show CDR1 as MDHEN and CDR2 as SYDVKM. The germline V and J ends were trimmed by 4 bases and 12 bases, with 10 bases remaining between them. The CDR3 runs to 11 residues.

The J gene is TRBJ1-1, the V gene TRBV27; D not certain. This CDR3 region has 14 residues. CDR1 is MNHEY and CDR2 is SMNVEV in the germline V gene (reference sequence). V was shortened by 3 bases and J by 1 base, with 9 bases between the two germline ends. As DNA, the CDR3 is TGTGCCAGCAGTTTTTTGGGCCCGAACACTGAAGCTTTCTTT. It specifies CASSFLGPNTEAFF.

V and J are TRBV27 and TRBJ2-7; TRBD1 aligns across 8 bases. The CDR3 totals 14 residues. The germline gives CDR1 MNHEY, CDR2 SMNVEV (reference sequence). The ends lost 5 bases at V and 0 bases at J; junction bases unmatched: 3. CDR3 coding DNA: TGTGCCAGCAGTCCGGGACAGGTCTCCTACGAGCAGTACTTC. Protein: CASSPGQVSYEQYF.

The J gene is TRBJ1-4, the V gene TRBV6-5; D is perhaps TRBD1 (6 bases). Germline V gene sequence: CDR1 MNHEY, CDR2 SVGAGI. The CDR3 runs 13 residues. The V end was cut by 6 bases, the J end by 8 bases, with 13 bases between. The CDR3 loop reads CASSATQGEKLFF. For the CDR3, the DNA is TGTGCCAGCAGCGCGACACAGGGCGAAAAACTGTTTTTT.

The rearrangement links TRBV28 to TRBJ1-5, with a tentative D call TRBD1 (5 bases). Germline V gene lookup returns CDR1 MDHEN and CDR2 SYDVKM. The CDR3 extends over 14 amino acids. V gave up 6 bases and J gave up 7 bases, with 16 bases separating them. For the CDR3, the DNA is TGTGCCAGCAGCTTGGGGCAGGGACGGCAGCCCCAGCATTTT. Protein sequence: CASSLGQGRQPQHF.

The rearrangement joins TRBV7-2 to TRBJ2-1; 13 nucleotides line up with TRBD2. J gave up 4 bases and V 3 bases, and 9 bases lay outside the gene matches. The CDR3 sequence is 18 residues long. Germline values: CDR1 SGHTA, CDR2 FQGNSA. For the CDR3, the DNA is TGTGCCAGCAGCTTGGCTGGTCCGGGACTAGCGGGGTACAATGAGCAGTTCTTC. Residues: CASSLAGPGLAGYNEQFF.

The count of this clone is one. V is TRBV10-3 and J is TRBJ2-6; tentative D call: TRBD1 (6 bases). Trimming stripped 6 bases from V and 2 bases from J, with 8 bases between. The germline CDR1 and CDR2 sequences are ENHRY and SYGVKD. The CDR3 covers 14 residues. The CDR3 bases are TGTGCCATCAGGGGACAACCTGGGGCCAACGTCCTGACTTTC. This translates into CAIRGQPGANVLTF.

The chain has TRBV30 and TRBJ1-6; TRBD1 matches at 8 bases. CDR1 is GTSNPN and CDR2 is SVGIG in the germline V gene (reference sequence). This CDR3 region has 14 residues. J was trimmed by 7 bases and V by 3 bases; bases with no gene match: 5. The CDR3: CAWSPGQANSPLHF. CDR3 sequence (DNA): TGTGCCTGGAGCCCGGGACAGGCGAATTCACCCCTCCACTTT. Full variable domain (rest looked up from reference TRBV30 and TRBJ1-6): SQTIHQWPATLVQPVGSPLSLECTVEGTSNPNLYWYRQAAGRGLQLLFYSVGIGQISSEVPQNLSASRPQDRQFILSSKKLLLSDSGFYLCAWSPGQANSPLHFGNGTRLTVT.

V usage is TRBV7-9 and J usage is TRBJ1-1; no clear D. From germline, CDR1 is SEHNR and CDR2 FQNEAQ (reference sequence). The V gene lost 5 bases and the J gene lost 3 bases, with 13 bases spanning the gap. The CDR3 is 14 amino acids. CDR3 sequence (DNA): TGTGCCAGCAGCCGCCCACAGCAACACACTGAAGCTTTCTTT. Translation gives CASSRPQQHTEAFF. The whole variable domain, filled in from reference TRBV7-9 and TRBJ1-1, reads DTGVSQNPRHKITKRGQNVTFRCDPISEHNRLYWYRQTLGQGPEFLTYFQNEAQLEKSRLLSDRFSAERPKGSFSTLEIQRTEQGDSAMYLCASSRPQQHTEAFFGQGTRLTVV.

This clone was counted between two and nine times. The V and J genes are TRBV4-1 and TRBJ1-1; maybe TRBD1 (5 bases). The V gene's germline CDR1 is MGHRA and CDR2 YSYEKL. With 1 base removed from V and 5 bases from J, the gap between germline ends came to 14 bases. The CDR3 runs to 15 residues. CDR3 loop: CASSQGGLRRTEAFF. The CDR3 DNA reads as TGCGCCAGCAGCCAAGGGGGACTCAGGCGGACTGAAGCTTTCTTT.

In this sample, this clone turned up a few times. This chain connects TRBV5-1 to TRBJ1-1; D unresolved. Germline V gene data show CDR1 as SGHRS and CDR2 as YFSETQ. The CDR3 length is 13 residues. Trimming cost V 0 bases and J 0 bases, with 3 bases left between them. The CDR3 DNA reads TGCGCCAGCAGCTTGGAATTGAACACTGAAGCTTTCTTT. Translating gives CASSLELNTEAFF.

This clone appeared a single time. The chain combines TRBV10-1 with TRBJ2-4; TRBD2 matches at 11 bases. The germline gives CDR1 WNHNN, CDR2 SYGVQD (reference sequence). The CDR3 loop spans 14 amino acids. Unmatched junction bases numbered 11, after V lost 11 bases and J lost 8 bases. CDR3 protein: CAGSPSGRLDIQYF. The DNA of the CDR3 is TGCGCCGGCTCTCCTAGCGGGAGGCTAGACATTCAGTACTTC.

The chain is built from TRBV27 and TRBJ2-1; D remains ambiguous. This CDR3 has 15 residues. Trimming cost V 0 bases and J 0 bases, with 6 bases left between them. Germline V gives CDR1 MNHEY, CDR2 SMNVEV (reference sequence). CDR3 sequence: CASSLSLDSYNEQFF. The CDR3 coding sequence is TGTGCCAGCAGTTTATCCCTAGACTCCTACAATGAGCAGTTCTTC.

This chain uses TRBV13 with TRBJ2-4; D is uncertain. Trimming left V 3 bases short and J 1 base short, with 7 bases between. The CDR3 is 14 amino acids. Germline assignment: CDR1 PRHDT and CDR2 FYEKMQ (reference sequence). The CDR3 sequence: CASSLPRAKNIQYF. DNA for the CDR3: TGTGCCAGCAGCTTGCCCAGGGCCAAAAACATTCAGTACTTC.

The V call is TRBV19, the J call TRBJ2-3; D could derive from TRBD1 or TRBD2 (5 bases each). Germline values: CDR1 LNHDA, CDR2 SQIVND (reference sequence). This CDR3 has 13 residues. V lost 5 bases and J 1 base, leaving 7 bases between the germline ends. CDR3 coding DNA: TGTGCCAGTAGTCTGGGGGGCACAGATACGCAGTATTTT. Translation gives CASSLGGTDTQYF.

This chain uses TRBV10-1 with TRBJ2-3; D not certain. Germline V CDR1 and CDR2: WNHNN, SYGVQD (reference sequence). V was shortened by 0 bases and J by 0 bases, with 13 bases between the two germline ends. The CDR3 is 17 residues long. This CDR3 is CASSESGPSWSTDTQYF. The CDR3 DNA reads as TGCGCCAGCAGTGAGTCTGGACCTTCTTGGAGCACAGATACGCAGTATTTT.